The clone carrying this TCR beta chain was detected a few times. Antigen specificity is unknown. V shed 3 bases and J 0 bases; nucleotides not matched to a gene: 6. The germline CDR1 and CDR2 sequences are DFQATT and SNEGSKA (reference sequence). The CDR3 consists of 16 residues. The record originates from a study of identical twins. Findings and limits, study-wide: Not following the same donors, the study drew its conclusions from cross-sectional statistical analysis. Researchers caution that invariant MAIT and iNKT cells could partly confound zero-insertion analyses. Among monozygotic twins, out-of-frame TCR alpha sharing exceeded what models predicted. Fewer insertions were carried by abundant cord blood beta clonotypes, but none was seen in memory repertoires.

TCRdb itself ran the 5' RACE reads through MiXCR, one entry per CDR3 protein. The sample holds 510,000 or so distinct CDR3 sequences; around 15% are singletons and the top ten take 0.44%. This sample also belongs to another study, concerning yellow fever vaccine responses in identical twins.

This chain links TRBV20-1 with TRBJ2-1, with 9 bases identical to TRBD2. Sequencing was carried out using CD4+ T cells sorted from blood. This receptor was taken from a woman under 30 in good health. This chain's CDR3 is CSASPASGTSYNEQFF. DNA of the CDR3: TGCAGTGCTAGTCCGGCTAGCGGGACCTCCTACAATGAGCAGTTCTTC.